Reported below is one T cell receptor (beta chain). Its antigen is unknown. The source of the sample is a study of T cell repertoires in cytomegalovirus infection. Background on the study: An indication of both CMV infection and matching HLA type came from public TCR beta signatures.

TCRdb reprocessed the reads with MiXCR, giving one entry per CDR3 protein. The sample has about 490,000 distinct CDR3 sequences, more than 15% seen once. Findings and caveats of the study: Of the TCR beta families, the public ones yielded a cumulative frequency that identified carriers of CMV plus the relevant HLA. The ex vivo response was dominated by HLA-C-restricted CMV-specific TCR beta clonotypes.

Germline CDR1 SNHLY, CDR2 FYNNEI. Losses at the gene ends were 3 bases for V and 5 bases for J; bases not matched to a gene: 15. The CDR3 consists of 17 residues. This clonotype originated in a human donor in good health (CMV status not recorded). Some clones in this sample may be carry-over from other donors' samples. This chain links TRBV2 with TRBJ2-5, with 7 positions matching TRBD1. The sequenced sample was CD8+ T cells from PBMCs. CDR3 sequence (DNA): TGTGCCAGCAGTGACCTCGGACAGGACTCTCGAGGGGAGACCCAGTACTTC. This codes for CASSDLGQDSRGETQYF.